This is a list of T cell receptor beta chains from one sample in a study of T cell responses to AZD1222 COVID-19 vaccine. Sequencing used immunoSEQ multiplex PCR; TCRdb keeps in-frame clones, though not all of them. The sample has roughly 150,000 clones, 90% to 95% seen once. Sequenced here: peripheral blood, sampled 28 days after the second AZD1222 dose. All receptors come from an adult who received the AZD1222 COVID-19 vaccine. CDR3s leave out the opening cysteine and the closing phenylalanine or tryptophan.

j_call: TRBJ1-2
v_call: TRBV5-8
cdr3_aa: ASSGAGSANYGYT

j_call: TRBJ2-7
v_call: TRBV7-8
cdr3_aa: ASSLGPTGTAYEQY

j_call: TRBJ2-7
v_call: TRBV18
cdr3_aa: ASSPPSSYEQY

j_call: TRBJ1-5
v_call: TRBV14
cdr3_aa: ASSQGGRLSWGNQPQH

j_call: TRBJ2-7
v_call: TRBV4-2
cdr3_aa: ASSQGTSGTYEQY

j_call: TRBJ2-3
v_call: TRBV6-5
cdr3_aa: ASSYLDRRTDTQY

j_call: TRBJ1-2
v_call: TRBV10-3
cdr3_aa: AISESTGVWYGYT

j_call: TRBJ2-5
v_call: TRBV27
cdr3_aa: ASRDVQETQY

j_call: TRBJ1-4
v_call: TRBV7-8
cdr3_aa: ASSLVGRAAFELF

j_call: TRBJ2-5
v_call: TRBV28
cdr3_aa: ASHAPGLQETQY

j_call: TRBJ1-2
v_call: TRBV4-1
cdr3_aa: ASSPIGGSGYT

j_call: TRBJ1-1
v_call: TRBV6-1
cdr3_aa: ASSDPGTGNTEAF

j_call: TRBJ2-1
v_call: TRBV19
cdr3_aa: ASSKTSGDYNEQF

j_call: TRBJ2-1
v_call: TRBV29-1
cdr3_aa: SVGGIGGHNEQF

j_call: TRBJ1-1
v_call: TRBV29-1
cdr3_aa: SVEDGSLGRLDTEAF

j_call: TRBJ2-2
v_call: TRBV20-1
cdr3_aa: SASRLPGELF

j_call: TRBJ1-2
v_call: TRBV7-9
cdr3_aa: ASSFSGDYGYT

j_call: TRBJ1-1
v_call: TRBV7-3
cdr3_aa: ASSSRRDTEAF

j_call: TRBJ2-7
v_call: TRBV11-2
cdr3_aa: ASSLTPKAGGRRGEQY

j_call: TRBJ1-1
v_call: TRBV19
cdr3_aa: ASRPARATEAF

j_call: TRBJ2-7
v_call: TRBV2
cdr3_aa: ALSSVAHEQY

j_call: TRBJ1-4
v_call: TRBV10-3
cdr3_aa: AISIDGEKLF

j_call: TRBJ1-6
v_call: TRBV3-1/TRBV3-2
cdr3_aa: ASSQTGLGSPLH

j_call: TRBJ1-2
v_call: TRBV27
cdr3_aa: ATLKENYGYT

j_call: TRBJ2-2
v_call: TRBV7-9
cdr3_aa: ASAPPVRTGELF

j_call: TRBJ1-6
v_call: TRBV19
cdr3_aa: ASSIATGSPLH

j_call: TRBJ1-2
v_call: TRBV4-1
cdr3_aa: ASSQPGQTNYGYT

j_call: TRBJ1-5
v_call: TRBV28
cdr3_aa: ASSQGSQPQH

j_call: TRBJ2-5
v_call: TRBV10-2
cdr3_aa: ASRGGFWETQY

j_call: TRBJ1-5
v_call: TRBV7-8
cdr3_aa: ASSSLPQGSNQPQH

j_call: TRBJ1-3
v_call: TRBV6-5
cdr3_aa: ASSPGTGIKNTIY

j_call: TRBJ1-1
v_call: TRBV29-1
cdr3_aa: SVEDLNTEAF

j_call: TRBJ1-1
v_call: TRBV30
cdr3_aa: AWGTGNEAF

j_call: TRBJ2-1
v_call: TRBV5-4
cdr3_aa: ASSRKGASYNEQF